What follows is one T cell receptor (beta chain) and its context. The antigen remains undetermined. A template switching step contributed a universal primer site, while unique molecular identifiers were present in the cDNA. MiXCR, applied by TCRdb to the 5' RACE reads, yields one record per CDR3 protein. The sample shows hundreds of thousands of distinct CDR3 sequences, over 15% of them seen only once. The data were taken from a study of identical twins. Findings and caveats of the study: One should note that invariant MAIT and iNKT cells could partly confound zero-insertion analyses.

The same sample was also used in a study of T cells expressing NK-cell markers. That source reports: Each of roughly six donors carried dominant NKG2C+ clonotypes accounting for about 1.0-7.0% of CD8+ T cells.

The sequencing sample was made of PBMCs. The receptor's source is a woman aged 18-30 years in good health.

CDR3: CASSFYGPNTYEQYF. Here the CDR3 DNA reads TGCGCCAGCAGCTTTTACGGGCCTAACACCTACGAGCAGTACTTC. V gene TRBV5-1 combines with J gene TRBJ2-7; D gene ambiguous. CDR3 length equals 15 residues. Germline V gene data show CDR1 as SGHRS and CDR2 as YFSETQ. V lost 2 bases, J lost 2 bases, and 14 bases lay in between.